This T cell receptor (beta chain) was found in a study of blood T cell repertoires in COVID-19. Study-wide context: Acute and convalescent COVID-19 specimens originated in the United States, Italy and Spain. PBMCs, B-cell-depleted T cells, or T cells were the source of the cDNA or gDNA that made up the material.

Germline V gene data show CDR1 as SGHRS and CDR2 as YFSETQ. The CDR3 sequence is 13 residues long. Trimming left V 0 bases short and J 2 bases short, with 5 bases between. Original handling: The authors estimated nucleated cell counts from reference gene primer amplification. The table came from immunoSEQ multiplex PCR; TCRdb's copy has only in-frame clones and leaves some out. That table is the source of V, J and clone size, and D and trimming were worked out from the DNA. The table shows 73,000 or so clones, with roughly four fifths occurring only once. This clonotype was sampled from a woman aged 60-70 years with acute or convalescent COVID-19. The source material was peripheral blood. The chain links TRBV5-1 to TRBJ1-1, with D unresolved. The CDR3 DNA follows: TGCGCCAGCAGCTTGGGGCCCAACACTGAAGCTTTCTTT. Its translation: CASSLGPNTEAFF.